These 22 T cell receptor beta chains came from one sample sequenced in a study of Graves' ophthalmopathy and Graves' hyperthyroidism listed by TCRdb under 2018. Sequencing was performed on an Illumina HiSeq 2000. TCR beta CDR3 regions were amplified from RNA transcripts for repertoire sequencing. A first-round RT-PCR used HTBI primers with the Qiagen OneStep RT-PCR kit, followed by a second-round multiplex PCR, size selection and purification. TCRdb cleaned the public reads at Q25 with fastp, built clones with MiXCR and kept in-frame beta chains. Under each unique CDR3 protein, matching rows form one entry showing the most common genes and DNA. The sample records some 750,000 distinct CDR3 sequences, roughly two fifths of which are singletons. The ten largest account for roughly 46% of the sample. Input material: peripheral blood. The receptors shown here come from an adult man with Graves' ophthalmopathy.

This clonotype was observed a handful of times. The chain links TRBV29-1 to TRBJ2-3, with 7 bases that match TRBD1. With V trimmed by 6 bases and J by 3 bases, 3 bases remained unmatched. The V gene's germline CDR1 is SQVTM and CDR2 ANQGSEA. This CDR3 is built from 12 residues. The CDR3 DNA follows: TGCAGCGTCGACAGGGAAACAGATACGCAGTATTTT. As protein: CSVDRETDTQYF.

This chain connects TRBV7-7 to TRBJ1-5; D is possibly TRBD1 (5 bases). Trimming removed 4 bases from V and 9 bases from J, with 10 bases in between. Germline V gene lookup returns CDR1 SSHAT and CDR2 FNYEAQ (reference sequence). This CDR3 comprises 12 residues. The DNA of the CDR3 is TGTGCCAGCAGCTCACCCAGGGCGCCCCAGCATTTT. Its translation is CASSSPRAPQHF.

Remarks on this clonotype: At one of its ends the junction is not consistent with the germline gene, which may arise from a read error. The rearrangement uses TRBV14 and TRBJ1-6, with D perhaps matching TRBD1 (5 bases). The CDR3 length is 13 residues. Germline lookup yields CDR1 SGHDN and CDR2 FVKESK. CDR3 in DNA: TGTGCCGGCAGCCCCTTGCCGGGACCACCCATCCACTTT. It is translated as CAGSPLPGPPIHF. The whole variable domain, filled in from reference TRBV14 and TRBJ1-6, reads EAGVTQFPSHSVIEKGQTVTLRCDPISGHDNLYWYRRVMGKEIKFLLHFVKESKQDESGMPNNRFLAERTGGTYSTLKVQPAELEDSGVYFCAGSPLPGPPIHFGNGTRLTVT.

The rearrangement links TRBV20-1 to TRBJ1-1, with D unresolved. CDR1 and CDR2 (germline): DFQATT, SNEGSKA (reference sequence). The CDR3 extends over 12 amino acids. V was cut by 3 bases and J by 2 bases, with 7 bases left in between. The CDR3 coding sequence is TGCAGTGCTAGCGCAAGTAACACTGAAGCTTTCTTT. As protein: CSASASNTEAFF.

V gene TRBV25-1 combines with J gene TRBJ1-1, with 9 bases that match TRBD1. V was clipped by 4 bases and J by 0 bases; unmatched bases: 6. In germline, CDR1 is MGHDK, CDR2 SYGVNS. The CDR3 spans 16 residues. CDR3 protein: CASSAWDRDLNTEAFF. CDR3 nucleotide sequence: TGTGCCAGCAGTGCTTGGGACAGGGACCTGAACACTGAAGCTTTCTTT.

The genes are TRBV20-1 and TRBJ1-6, with D unresolved. The V and J ends lost 0 bases and 0 bases respectively, with 6 bases between them. CDR3 length: 15 amino acids. In germline, CDR1 is DFQATT, CDR2 SNEGSKA (reference sequence). CDR3 sequence reads: CSARDFLSYNSPLHF. CDR3 in DNA: TGCAGTGCTAGAGACTTCCTCTCCTATAATTCACCCCTCCACTTT.

The V and J genes are TRBV7-9 and TRBJ1-1; TRBD1 aligns across 10 bases. The J segment lost 4 bases and the V segment lost 6 bases, leaving 5 bases of the junction unmatched. Per the germline V gene, CDR1 is SEHNR and CDR2 is FQNEAQ (reference sequence). The CDR3 loop spans 14 amino acids. Here the CDR3 DNA reads TGTGCCAGCAGTTTTGACAGGGGGCCCACTGAAGCTTTCTTT. Translating it yields CASSFDRGPTEAFF. Using reference TRBV7-9 and TRBJ1-1 for the parts outside the CDR3, the full variable domain is DTGVSQNPRHKITKRGQNVTFRCDPISEHNRLYWYRQTLGQGPEFLTYFQNEAQLEKSRLLSDRFSAERPKGSFSTLEIQRTEQGDSAMYLCASSFDRGPTEAFFGQGTRLTVV.

The V and J genes are TRBV9 and TRBJ1-1, with 9 positions matching TRBD1. From germline, CDR1 is SGDLS and CDR2 YYNGEE. J gave up 1 base and V 0 bases, and 4 bases lay outside the gene matches. The CDR3 totals 16 residues. The CDR3 nucleotides are TGTGCCAGCAGCGTAGCTGTACAGGGGGCGAACACTGAAGCTTTCTTT. This encodes CASSVAVQGANTEAFF.

The chain links TRBV9 to TRBJ1-5, with 8 bases identical to TRBD1. The CDR3 length is 16 residues. Germline V gene data show CDR1 as SGDLS and CDR2 as YYNGEE. The V segment lost 4 bases and the J segment 3 bases; nucleotides outside the gene matches: 9. CDR3 sequence reads: CASSPGQGYPNQPQHF. In DNA form, the CDR3 reads TGTGCCAGCAGCCCCGGACAGGGCTATCCCAATCAGCCCCAGCATTTT.

This sequence joins TRBV7-6 and TRBJ2-2, with D perhaps TRBD1 (5 bases). CDR3 length: 15 residues. The V and J ends lost 3 bases and 1 base respectively, with 9 bases between them. Germline V gene sequence: CDR1 SGHVS, CDR2 FNYEAQ. CDR3 DNA: TGTGCCAGCAGCTTGCGGACAAGGAACACCGGGGAGCTGTTTTTT. It specifies CASSLRTRNTGELFF.

The V call is TRBV29-1, the J call TRBJ2-6; 12 nucleotides agree with TRBD1. The CDR3 totals 18 residues. V was pared by 3 bases and J by 2 bases, with 8 bases of the junction left unmatched. Germline values: CDR1 SQVTM, CDR2 ANQGSEA. The CDR3 loop reads CSVDARGTGGTGANVLTF. The CDR3 DNA sequence: TGCAGCGTTGATGCCCGTGGGACAGGGGGCACTGGGGCCAACGTCCTGACTTTC.

This clonotype was detected once. The chain employs TRBV11-1 and TRBJ2-3; D may correspond to TRBD1 or TRBD2 (5 bases each). The V gene's germline CDR1 is SGHAT and CDR2 FQDESV (reference sequence). CDR3 length: 16 amino acids. V was cut by 2 bases and J by 3 bases, with 15 bases left in between. In DNA form, the CDR3 reads TGTGCCAGCAGCTTATTTTCAGCAGAGGGGACAGATACGCAGTATTTT. Translated, it gives CASSLFSAEGTDTQYF. The full variable domain, its missing parts supplied by reference TRBV11-1 and TRBJ2-3, is EAEVAQSPRYKITEKSQAVAFWCDPISGHATLYWYRQILGQGPELLVQFQDESVVDDSQLPKDRFSAERLKGVDSTLKIQPAELGDSAMYLCASSLFSAEGTDTQYFGPGTRLTVL.

This chain connects TRBV2 to TRBJ2-7, with TRBD2 matching over 15 bases. V lost 6 bases, J lost 4 bases, and 13 bases stayed unmatched. Germline loops: CDR1 SNHLY, CDR2 FYNNEI. The CDR3 is 18 residues long. The CDR3 DNA sequence: TGTGCCAGCAGAACCGGGACTAGCGGGAGGATGGGGCAGTACGAGCAGTACTTC. The encoded protein is CASRTGTSGRMGQYEQYF.

Ten or more counts support this clonotype. The gene calls are TRBV4-1 and TRBJ1-5; 8 bases fit TRBD1. This CDR3 has 13 amino acids. The germline gives CDR1 MGHRA, CDR2 YSYEKL. V was clipped by 3 bases and J by 7 bases; unmatched bases: 2. CDR3 sequence reads: CASSHSGGQPQHF. The CDR3 DNA follows: TGCGCCAGCAGCCACTCAGGGGGCCAGCCCCAGCATTTT.

The sample holds a few counts of this clonotype. This chain uses TRBV7-2 with TRBJ1-3, with D tentatively TRBD1 (6 bases). The CDR3 is made up of 17 amino acids. Germline CDR1 is SGHTA and CDR2 is FQGNSA. Trimming removed 5 bases at V and 0 bases at J, with 17 bases between. CDR3 sequence (DNA): TGTGCCAGCAGCGCCCACAGGGACTTCTTCTCTGGAAACACCATATATTTT. Translated, it gives CASSAHRDFFSGNTIYF.

This clonotype was recorded at least ten times. V is TRBV7-9 and J is TRBJ1-1; possible D gene TRBD1, 5 bases. This CDR3 comprises 16 residues. Germline CDR1 is SEHNR and CDR2 is FQNEAQ (reference sequence). Trimming left V 5 bases short and J 0 bases short, with 16 bases between. DNA of the CDR3: TGTGCCAGCAGCCGGACACCTCGACAGTTGAACACTGAAGCTTTCTTT. Translation: CASSRTPRQLNTEAFF.

The J gene is TRBJ1-2, the V gene TRBV13; D is undetermined. This CDR3 spans 14 amino acids. V was clipped by 1 base and J by 6 bases, with 12 bases between them. Germline CDR1 and CDR2: PRHDT and FYEKMQ (reference sequence). The CDR3 coding sequence is TGTGCCAGCAGCTTAGTCCTTAGTCTGGATGGCTACACCTTC. Amino acid sequence: CASSLVLSLDGYTF.

The chain couples TRBV29-1 to TRBJ1-2, with a weak D call TRBD1 (5 bases). CDR1 is SQVTM and CDR2 is ANQGSEA in the germline V gene. Between the trimmed V and J ends, which lost 2 bases and 3 bases, there was a span of 13 bases. CDR3 length equals 14 residues. The CDR3 nucleotides are TGCAGCGTTGAAATAGCAGGGTTTGACTATGGCTACACCTTC. The encoded protein is CSVEIAGFDYGYTF.

Notes on this clonotype: Being one base from a much bigger clone, this may be a read error. This CDR3 fails to terminate in the conserved phenylalanine or tryptophan, so it likely reflects a read error. Here the CDR3 reads CSAGDRGIEAFL. In DNA, the CDR3 is TGCAGTGCCGGGGACAGGGGGATTGAAGCTTTCCTT. The J gene is TRBJ1-1, the V gene TRBV20-1, with 11 bases fitting TRBD1. The V gene's germline CDR1 is DFQATT and CDR2 SNEGSKA (reference sequence). The length of the CDR3 is 12 residues. The J segment lost 7 bases and the V segment lost 6 bases, leaving 4 bases of the junction unmatched.

This clonotype was observed a handful of times. The rearrangement uses TRBV7-2 and TRBJ1-4, with D tentatively TRBD1 (6 bases). Germline CDR1 is SGHTA and CDR2 is FQGNSA. The CDR3 spans 15 residues. V dropped 5 bases and J dropped 8 bases, with 18 bases sitting between them. The DNA for the CDR3 is TGTGCCAGCAGCGGGGCCGGGACGGACAGAGAAAAACTGTTTTTT. Protein: CASSGAGTDREKLFF.

The chain has TRBV2 and TRBJ2-7; 9 nucleotides align to TRBD2. Trimming cost V 6 bases and J 2 bases; bases outside gene matches: 5. The germline gives CDR1 SNHLY, CDR2 FYNNEI. The CDR3 runs to 14 residues. The CDR3 nucleotides read TGTGCCAGCAGAACAGAGCGGGGGGCCTACGAGCAGTACTTC. Encoded protein: CASRTERGAYEQYF.

This clonotype came up a few times. V and J are TRBV6-1 and TRBJ1-2, with D unresolved. Looked up from germline, CDR1 is MNHNS and CDR2 is SASEGT. The CDR3 loop spans 10 amino acids. The ends were cut back, 3 bases at V and 7 bases at J, with 3 bases in the middle. DNA of the CDR3: TGTGCCAGCAGTGATAGTGGCTACACCTTC. Translating gives CASSDSGYTF.